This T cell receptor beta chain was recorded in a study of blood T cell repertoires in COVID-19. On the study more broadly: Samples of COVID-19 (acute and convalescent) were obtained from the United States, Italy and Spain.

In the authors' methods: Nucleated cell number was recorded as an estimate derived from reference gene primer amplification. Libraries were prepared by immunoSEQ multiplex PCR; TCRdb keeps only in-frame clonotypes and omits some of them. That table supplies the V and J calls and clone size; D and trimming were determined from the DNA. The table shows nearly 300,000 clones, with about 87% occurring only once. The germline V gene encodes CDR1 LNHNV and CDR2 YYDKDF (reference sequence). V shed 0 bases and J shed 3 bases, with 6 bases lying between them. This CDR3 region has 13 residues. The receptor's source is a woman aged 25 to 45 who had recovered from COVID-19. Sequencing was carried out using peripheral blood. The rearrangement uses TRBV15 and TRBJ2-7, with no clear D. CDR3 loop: CATSRDLNYEQYF. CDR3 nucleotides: TGTGCCACCAGCAGAGATCTTAACTACGAGCAGTACTTC.